These 25 T cell receptor beta chains were sequenced from one sample in a study of CDR3 diversity in severe acne. TCRdb itself ran the PCR reads through MiXCR, one entry per CDR3 protein. The sample shows about 98,000 distinct CDR3 sequences, 45% to 60% of them seen only once. Sequenced input: blood. These receptors were obtained from a male donor with acne.

The rearrangement links TRBV7-2 to TRBJ1-4; TRBD1 is a possible D gene (5 bases). The V gene's germline CDR1 is SGHTA and CDR2 FQGNSA. Trimming removed 1 base at V and 7 bases at J, with 16 bases between. The CDR3 is 16 amino acids. The CDR3 reads CASSLDPPGAGEKLFF. In DNA, the CDR3 is TGTGCCAGCAGCTTAGATCCCCCCGGGGCCGGTGAAAAACTGTTTTTT.

In its sample, this clonotype was seen many times. V is TRBV7-3 and J is TRBJ2-1; D is unresolved. The CDR3 has 9 amino acids. CDR1 and CDR2 from the germline V gene are SGHTA and FQGTGA. Trimming took 11 bases from V and 4 from J, leaving 3 bases between them. The DNA for the CDR3 is TGTGCCCGATACAATGAGCAGTTCTTC. Translation: CARYNEQFF.

The chain couples TRBV10-3 to TRBJ1-1, with D uncertain. The CDR3 is 14 amino acids. Per germline, CDR1 ENHRY and CDR2 SYGVKD. V gave up 3 bases and J gave up 4 bases, with 12 bases separating them. CDR3 coding DNA: TGTGCCATCAGTGATGGGATTACTACCACTGAAGCTTTCTTT. Protein product: CAISDGITTTEAFF.

The chain employs TRBV4-1 and TRBJ2-2; D not certain. This CDR3 has 14 residues. V lost 1 base and J 6 bases, leaving 9 bases between the germline ends. Per germline, CDR1 MGHRA and CDR2 YSYEKL. CDR3 region: CASSQGRSAGELFF. CDR3 in DNA: TGCGCCAGCAGCCAAGGCCGGTCGGCCGGGGAGCTGTTTTTT.

This clonotype was counted between two and nine times. The rearrangement links TRBV10-3 to TRBJ1-6; 8 bases match TRBD1. The CDR3 loop spans 15 amino acids. From germline, CDR1 is ENHRY and CDR2 SYGVKD. V lost 6 bases, J lost 9 bases, and 10 bases stayed unmatched. This CDR3 is CAISPDRDLFSPLHF. CDR3 in DNA: TGTGCCATCAGCCCGGACAGGGACCTATTTTCACCCCTCCACTTT.

This sequence joins TRBV20-1 and TRBJ2-7, with 7 nucleotides matching TRBD2. Losses at the gene ends were 2 bases for V and 7 bases for J; bases not matched to a gene: 11. Germline assignment: CDR1 DFQATT and CDR2 SNEGSKA (reference sequence). The length of the CDR3 is 14 residues. Here the CDR3 reads CSARNVREMGEQYF. DNA of the CDR3: TGCAGTGCTAGAAACGTGCGGGAGATGGGGGAGCAGTACTTC.

This chain links TRBV7-2 with TRBJ2-5, with TRBD1 matching 11 bases. The end of the DNA fits TRBJ2-7 better, so the J call may be wrong. Germline CDR1 SGHTA, CDR2 FQGNSA. CDR3 length: 14 amino acids. The CDR3, as DNA: TGTGCCAGCAGTTGGGACAGGGGGAAGTACGAGCAGTACTTC. Translation: CASSWDRGKYEQYF.

The chain has TRBV5-4 and TRBJ1-5; D is unclear. CDR1 is SGHNT, CDR2 YYREEE, per germline (reference sequence). This CDR3 is built from 16 residues. Trimming shortened V by 3 bases and J by 0 bases, and 13 bases separated the two germline ends. The CDR3 is CASSSNPSYSNQPQHF. The CDR3 DNA reads as TGTGCCAGCAGCTCCAATCCCTCCTATAGCAATCAGCCCCAGCATTTT. The variable domain in full, with the rest retrieved from reference TRBV5-4 and TRBJ1-5, is ETGVTQSPTHLIKTRGQQVTLRCSSQSGHNTVSWYQQALGQGPQFIFQYYREEENGRGNFPPRFSGLQFPNYSSELNVNALELDDSALYLCASSSNPSYSNQPQHFGDGTRLSIL.

The J gene is TRBJ2-3, the V gene TRBV7-9, with 13 bases that match TRBD2. V trimming: 6 bases; J trimming: 0 bases; junction bases outside the gene matches: 3. The length of the CDR3 is 16 residues. The V gene's germline CDR1 is SEHNR and CDR2 FQNEAQ (reference sequence). DNA of the CDR3: TGTGCCAGCAGTCCGACTAGCGGGGGGAGCACAGATACGCAGTATTTT. It encodes CASSPTSGGSTDTQYF.

This clonotype is judged medium-sized. This chain connects TRBV7-9 to TRBJ2-7; D is possibly TRBD2 (6 bases). Germline values: CDR1 SEHNR, CDR2 FQNEAQ (reference sequence). Trimming took 5 bases from V and 0 from J, leaving 14 bases between them. The CDR3 runs to 15 residues. CDR3 DNA sequence: TGTGCCAGCAGCCCCCCGCTAGCGTACTCCTACGAGCAGTACTTC. It encodes CASSPPLAYSYEQYF.

The rearrangement links TRBV4-2 to TRBJ1-5; D is ambiguous. Between the trimmed V and J ends, which lost 4 bases and 4 bases, there was a span of 11 bases. Germline V gives CDR1 LGHNA, CDR2 YNFKEQ. The CDR3 is 14 residues long. DNA for the CDR3: TGTGCCAGCAGCCCGCGGCAGTGGAATCAGCCCCAGCATTTT. This gives the protein CASSPRQWNQPQHF.

This clonotype appeared many times. The chain uses TRBV20-1 and TRBJ2-5, with TRBD2 matching 7 bases. V shed 2 bases, J shed 2 bases, and the junction held 17 bases outside the gene matches. This CDR3 is built from 18 residues. The germline V gene has CDR1 DFQATT and CDR2 SNEGSKA (reference sequence). CDR3 DNA sequence: TGCAGTGCTAGACCCCAGGCTAGCGGTTCGCCATGGCAAGAGACCCAGTACTTC. Translated, it gives CSARPQASGSPWQETQYF.

As for this clonotype: The CDR3 ends on some other residue instead of the conserved phenylalanine or tryptophan, so this is likely a read error. The V and J genes are TRBV20-1 and TRBJ1-2, with D uncertain. Germline values: CDR1 DFQATT, CDR2 SNEGSKA (reference sequence). The CDR3 covers 12 residues. V was shortened by 3 bases and J by 3 bases, with 8 bases between the two germline ends. CDR3 nucleotide sequence: TGCAGTGCTAGTCGCGGGGACTATGGCTACACCATC. Protein sequence: CSASRGDYGYTI.

The chain has TRBV15 and TRBJ2-7; D may match TRBD1 or TRBD2 (5 bases each). Trimming shortened V by 3 bases and J by 3 bases, and 6 bases separated the two germline ends. The CDR3 extends over 12 amino acids. The germline gives CDR1 LNHNV, CDR2 YYDKDF (reference sequence). Written as DNA, the CDR3 is TGTGCCACCAGCAGGGGGGACTACGAGCAGTACTTC. It encodes CATSRGDYEQYF.

The CDR3, as DNA: TGTGCCACCAGTGGCGTAGATAGTGGACAGCTTCAAGAGACCCAGTACTTC. Its translation: CATSGVDSGQLQETQYF. The chain combines TRBV24-1 with TRBJ2-5, with D tentatively TRBD1 (6 bases). The V end was cut by 5 bases, the J end by 2 bases, with 20 bases between. Germline CDR1 and CDR2: KGHDR and SFDVKD. The CDR3 covers 17 residues.

This chain links TRBV29-1 with TRBJ1-3; D is ambiguous. V was trimmed by 5 bases and J by 0 bases, leaving 8 bases between them. The CDR3 length is 13 residues. CDR1 and CDR2 from the germline V gene are SQVTM and ANQGSEA. The CDR3 coding sequence is TGCAGCGTTCGTCAGAGCTCTGGAAACACCATATATTTT. Its translation: CSVRQSSGNTIYF.

This clonotype occurred once. V usage is TRBV12-3 or TRBV12-4 and J usage is TRBJ2-2; D remains ambiguous. Trimming pared 6 bases from V and 1 base from J, leaving 12 bases between. This CDR3 contains 15 residues. In nucleotides, the CDR3 is TGTGCCAGCAGCCACCCCAGGTGGAACACCGGGGAGCTGTTTTTT. Amino acids: CASSHPRWNTGELFF.

The chain uses TRBV29-1 and TRBJ2-3, with D unclear. The CDR3 is made up of 13 amino acids. Germline V gives CDR1 SQVTM, CDR2 ANQGSEA. V lost 5 bases and J 0 bases, leaving 9 bases between the germline ends. The DNA for the CDR3 is TGCAGCGTTCGCGGTGTCAGCACAGATACGCAGTATTTT. This sequence encodes CSVRGVSTDTQYF.

This rearrangement joins TRBV7-2 to TRBJ2-5; 8 bases agree with TRBD2. Germline CDR1 and CDR2: SGHTA and FQGNSA. This CDR3 has 15 residues. V shed 6 bases and J 3 bases; nucleotides not matched to a gene: 9. CDR3 in amino acids: CASSAGLGGEETQYF. Here the CDR3 DNA reads TGTGCCAGCAGTGCGGGACTAGGAGGGGAAGAGACCCAGTACTTC.

This chain joins TRBV19 and TRBJ2-5, with 7 bases fitting TRBD2. The CDR3 covers 14 residues. Germline assignment: CDR1 LNHDA and CDR2 SQIVND (reference sequence). Trimming cost V 1 base and J 5 bases; bases outside gene matches: 4. The DNA of the CDR3 is TGTGCCAGTAGTATAGCGCGGGAGAGGGAGACCCAGTACTTC. It specifies CASSIARERETQYF.

With respect to this clonotype: Relative to the germline gene, one junction end is altered; a read error may explain this. The rearrangement joins TRBV5-1 to TRBJ2-3; D gene unclear. The CDR3 is 13 amino acids. Germline V gene lookup returns CDR1 SGHRS and CDR2 YFSETQ. CDR3 in DNA: TGTGCCAGCAGCTTGGTGAGGACAGATACGCAGTATTTT. The encoded protein is CASSLVRTDTQYF.

Worth noting for this clonotype: One end of the junction fails to match germline, which may point to a read error. The chain couples TRBV10-3 to TRBJ1-2; a weak D match, TRBD1 (6 bases). CDR1 is ENHRY and CDR2 is SYGVKD in the germline V gene. The CDR3 is 16 residues long. CDR3 in DNA: TGTGCCAGCAGTGAGGATAATACCGGGACATCCTATGGCTACACCTTC. Translation gives CASSEDNTGTSYGYTF.

CDR3 nucleotides: TGTGCCAGCAGTGTAGGACAGGGAGGAATTGAAGCTTTCTTT. Protein product: CASSVGQGGIEAFF. The chain couples TRBV2 to TRBJ1-1; TRBD1 matches at 8 bases. Per germline, CDR1 SNHLY and CDR2 FYNNEI. The CDR3 has 14 residues. Trimming at V came to 4 bases and at J to 7 bases, leaving 8 bases not matched to a gene.

This clonotype came up many times. The chain has TRBV5-1 and TRBJ2-1, with TRBD1 matching 8 bases. Germline values: CDR1 SGHRS, CDR2 YFSETQ. Germline trimming cut 0 bases from V and 6 bases from J; bases unmatched to any gene: 5. CDR3 length: 15 residues. The CDR3 coding sequence is TGCGCCAGCAGCTTGGGTCAAACAGGGGGCAATGAGCAGTTCTTC. Its protein is CASSLGQTGGNEQFF.

This clonotype appeared many times. This rearrangement joins TRBV29-1 to TRBJ2-7; 14 nucleotides align to TRBD2. CDR3 length: 16 amino acids. The germline CDR1 and CDR2 sequences are SQVTM and ANQGSEA. The J segment lost 4 bases and the V segment lost 7 bases, leaving 12 bases of the junction unmatched. In DNA, the CDR3 is TGCAGCGACCTATCGACTAGCGGGAGGGGCGTATACGAGCAGTACTTC. Its protein product is CSDLSTSGRGVYEQYF.